The clone carrying this T cell receptor (beta chain) was seen many times. Its antigen is unidentified. Template material for amplifying TCR beta CDR3 regions consisted of RNA transcripts. First-round RT-PCR targeting the TCR CDR3 was performed with the HTBI primer set. One entry per CDR3 protein results from TCRdb running MiXCR on the multiplex PCR reads. The sample records some 400,000 distinct CDR3 sequences, approximately 13% being singletons. The CDR3 is 14 residues long. With 4 bases removed from V and 8 bases from J, the gap between germline ends came to 15 bases. The germline CDR1 and CDR2 sequences are SGHKS and YYEKEE (reference sequence). Recently diagnosed hyperthyroidism of less than 2 months' duration affected patients aged 18 to 65. Used for diagnoses were clinical symptoms, serum thyroxine and TRAb, thyroid ultrasound and orbital computed tomography. The data were taken from a study of T cells in Graves' hyperthyroidism and ophthalmopathy. Findings and limits, study-wide: Ophthalmopathy and stable hyperthyroidism were told apart by a 13 V-J model. Ophthalmopathy was predicted by the model a median of 6.5 months ahead of onset.

J is TRBJ1-4 and V is TRBV5-5; the D is unclear. This TCR derives from a man aged 25 to 45 with Graves' hyperthyroidism that later progressed to Graves' ophthalmopathy. Sequenced sample: blood. CDR3 residues: CASSTDHPSEKLFF. The CDR3 DNA follows: TGTGCCAGCAGCACCGACCACCCTTCGGAAAAACTGTTTTTT.